A selection of T cell receptor beta chains follows, all from one sample in a study of shared clonotypes between healthy human individuals. Assay used: immunoSEQ multiplex PCR; TCRdb lists only in-frame clones, some missing. Of fewer than 1 million clones listed, 95% to 97% are singletons. The specimen sequenced was naive CD8+ T cells sorted from blood. All receptors derive from a man aged 25 to 40 in good health. CDR3s include the opening cysteine and the closing phenylalanine or tryptophan. The order of the fields is V gene, J gene, D gene, clone size, CDR3 length, CDR3 DNA, CDR3 protein. The D gene is left open where the match is weak. The size entry is marked missing in some rows and otherwise reads once, few, many or a size class.

>TRBV6-4|TRBJ2-1|NA|NA|15
TGTGCCAGCAGTGACTCCGTTTCTGCGGGTGCAGAGCAGTTCTTC
CASSDSVSAGAEQFF
>TRBV11-2|TRBJ2-7|NA|once|14
TGTGCCAGCAGCTTAGGGGGGGCTACCTACGAGCAGTACTTC
CASSLGGATYEQYF
>TRBV28|TRBJ2-7|NA|once|14
TGTGCCAGCAGTTCCGGGGTCTTCTCCTACGAGCAGTACTTC
CASSSGVFSYEQYF
>TRBV7-6|TRBJ1-3|NA|NA|17
TGTGCCAGCAGCTCATCCCGACCCGACAGCCCTGGAAACACCATATATTTT
CASSSSRPDSPGNTIYF
>TRBV27|TRBJ1-5|TRBD1|NA|14
TGTGCCAGCGGGACAGTTTCTAGCAATCAGCCCCAGCATTTT
CASGTVSSNQPQHF
>TRBV7-2|TRBJ2-2|NA|NA|16
TGTGCCAGCCCTGTTGGGGGTCGATTGAACACCGGGGAGCTGTTTTTT
CASPVGGRLNTGELFF
>TRBV7-9|TRBJ1-2|NA|NA|14
TGTGCCAGCAGCTTAGGGGGGAGCGGCTATGGCTACACCTTC
CASSLGGSGYGYTF
>TRBV28|TRBJ1-1|TRBD1|NA|18
TGTGCCAGCAGTTTATTCGTTACCTGGGACAGGGGGCCGACTGAAGCTTTCTTT
CASSLFVTWDRGPTEAFF
>TRBV7-8|TRBJ1-5|NA|NA|14
TGTGCCAGCAGCTTAGCGGGACCTAATCAGCCCCAGCATTTT
CASSLAGPNQPQHF
>TRBV27|TRBJ2-5|NA|NA|15
TGTGCCAGCAGTTTATCGGAAACTAACCAAGAGACCCAGTACTTC
CASSLSETNQETQYF
>TRBV5-8|TRBJ2-7|NA|NA|15
TGTGCCAGCAGCTCGGGACCGCATCTAATGAACGAGCAGTACTTC
CASSSGPHLMNEQYF
>TRBV7-9|TRBJ2-7|NA|NA|13
TGTGCCAGCAGCTTTTCAGGGAACTACGAGCAGTACTTC
CASSFSGNYEQYF
>TRBV6-6|TRBJ1-4|NA|once|14
TGTGCCAGCAGTTACCCCGGACAGAAAGAAAAACTGTTTTTT
CASSYPGQKEKLFF
>TRBV7-9|TRBJ2-7|TRBD2|NA|16
TGTGCCAGCAGCACATCCACCGGGACTACTTGGAACGAGCAGTACTTC
CASSTSTGTTWNEQYF
>TRBV9|TRBJ2-2|NA|NA|16
TGTGCCAGCAGCGTAAAGTCCCGGGAGCTTGGTGGGGAGCTGTTTTTT
CASSVKSRELGGELFF